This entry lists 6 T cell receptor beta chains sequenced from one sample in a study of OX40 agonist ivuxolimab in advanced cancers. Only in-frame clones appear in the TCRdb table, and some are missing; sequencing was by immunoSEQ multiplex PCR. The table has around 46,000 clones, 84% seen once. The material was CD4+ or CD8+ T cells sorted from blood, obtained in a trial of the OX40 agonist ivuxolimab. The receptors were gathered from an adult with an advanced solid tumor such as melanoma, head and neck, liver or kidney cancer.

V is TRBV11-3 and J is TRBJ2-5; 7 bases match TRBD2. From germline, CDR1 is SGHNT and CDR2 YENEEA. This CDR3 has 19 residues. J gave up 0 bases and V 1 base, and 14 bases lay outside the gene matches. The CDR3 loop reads CASSLGRGLAELYQETQYF. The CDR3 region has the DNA TGTGCCAGCAGCTTAGGCCGCGGGCTAGCGGAGCTGTACCAAGAGACCCAGTACTTC. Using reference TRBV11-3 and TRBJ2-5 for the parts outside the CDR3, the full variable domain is EAGVVQSPRYKIIEKKQPVAFWCNPISGHNTLYWYLQNLGQGPELLIRYENEEAVDDSQLPKDRFSAERLKGVDSTLKIQPAELGDSAVYLCASSLGRGLAELYQETQYFGPGTRLLVL.

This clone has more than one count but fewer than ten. The CDR3 DNA reads TGTGCCAGCGGAGTGCAGGGTGGAGATACGCAGTATTTT. Translation gives CASGVQGGDTQYF. J is TRBJ2-3 and V is TRBV2, with TRBD1 as a possible D gene (5 bases). In germline, CDR1 is SNHLY, CDR2 FYNNEI. The CDR3 is 13 amino acids. Trimming shortened V by 8 bases and J by 5 bases, and 14 bases separated the two germline ends.

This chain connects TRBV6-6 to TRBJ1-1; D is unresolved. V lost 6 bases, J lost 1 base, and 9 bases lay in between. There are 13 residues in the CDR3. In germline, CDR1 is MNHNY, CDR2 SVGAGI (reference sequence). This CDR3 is CASSPQGNTEAFF. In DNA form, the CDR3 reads TGTGCCAGCAGCCCCCAAGGGAACACTGAAGCTTTCTTT.

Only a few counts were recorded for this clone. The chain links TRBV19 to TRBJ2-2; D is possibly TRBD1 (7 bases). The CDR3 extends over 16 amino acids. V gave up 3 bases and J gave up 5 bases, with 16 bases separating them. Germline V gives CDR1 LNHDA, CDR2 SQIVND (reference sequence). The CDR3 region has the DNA TGTGCCAGTAGTATCGGAGGGGGCCTGGGGACCGGGGAGCTGTTTTTT. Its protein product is CASSIGGGLGTGELFF.

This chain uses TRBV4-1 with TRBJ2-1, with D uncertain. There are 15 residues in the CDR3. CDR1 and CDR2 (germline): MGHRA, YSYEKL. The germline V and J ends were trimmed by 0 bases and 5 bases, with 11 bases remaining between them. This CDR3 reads CASSQEWMSDNEQFF. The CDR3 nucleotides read TGCGCCAGCAGCCAAGAATGGATGTCGGACAATGAGCAGTTCTTC.

CDR3 sequence: CASSLIGPNTIYF. The CDR3 nucleotides read TGTGCCAGCAGCTTAATAGGGCCAAACACCATATATTTT. J is TRBJ1-3 and V is TRBV13, with D unresolved. The CDR3 extends over 13 amino acids. Germline V gene data show CDR1 as PRHDT and CDR2 as FYEKMQ (reference sequence). V lost 2 bases, J lost 6 bases, and 8 bases lay in between.